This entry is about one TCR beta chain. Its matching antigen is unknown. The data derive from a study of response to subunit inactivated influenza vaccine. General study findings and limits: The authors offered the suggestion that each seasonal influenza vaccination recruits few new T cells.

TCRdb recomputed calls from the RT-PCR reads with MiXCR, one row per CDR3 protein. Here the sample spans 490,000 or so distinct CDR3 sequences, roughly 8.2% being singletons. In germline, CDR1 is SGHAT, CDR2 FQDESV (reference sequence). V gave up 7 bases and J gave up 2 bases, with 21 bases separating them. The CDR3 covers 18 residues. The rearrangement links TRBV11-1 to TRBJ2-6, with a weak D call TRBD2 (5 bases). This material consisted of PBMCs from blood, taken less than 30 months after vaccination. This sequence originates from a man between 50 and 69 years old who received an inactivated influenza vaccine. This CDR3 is CASTLTTTSAAGANVLTF. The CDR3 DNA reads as TGTGCCAGCACCCTTACGACTACATCGGCTGCTGGGGCCAACGTCCTGACTTTC.